These T cell receptor beta chains were read from a single sample in a study of molecular identifiers for immune sequencing clone quantification. TCRdb re-derived calls from the PCR reads in MiXCR, one entry per CDR3 protein. The sample includes around 470,000 distinct CDR3 sequences, around a fifth of them seen just once. Sequencing used naive CD8+ T cells from blood, with Jurkat cell RNA spiked in. Source of these receptors: a human donor in good health. Some libraries in this study had Jurkat cell RNA spiked in. CDR3s include the opening cysteine and the closing phenylalanine or tryptophan. A D gene is named only where the DNA matches it firmly. Size tells how often a clone was seen (once, few, many) or the class of an expanded clone, and some rows leave it out.

V gene	D gene	J gene	clone size	CDR3 DNA	CDR3 protein
TRBV28	NA	TRBJ2-7	NA	TGTGCCAGCAGTTTAAGGTCTAGGACGGACCGCAGCGAGCAGCACTTC	CASSLRSRTDRSEQHF
TRBV27	NA	TRBJ2-7	many	TGTGCCAGCAGTTTGAGCGGACAGAGCTACGAGCAGTACTTC	CASSLSGQSYEQYF
TRBV30	NA	TRBJ2-1	NA	TGTGCCTGGAGTGTAGGTGGACATTCCTACAATGAGCAGTTCTTC	CAWSVGGHSYNEQFF
TRBV30	TRBD1	TRBJ2-7	NA	TGTGCCTGGAGTGTACTGGGGACAGACTACGAGCAGTACTTC	CAWSVLGTDYEQYF
TRBV6-5	NA	TRBJ2-5	NA	TGTGCCAGCAGCTCAACGCCTTCTCAGCAAGAGACCCAGTACTTC	CASSSTPSQQETQYF
TRBV12-5	NA	TRBJ2-3	NA	TGTGCTAGTGGTTTGCTCCAGGGGATATCGAGCACAGATACGCTGTATTTT	CASGLLQGISSTDTLYF
TRBV28	NA	TRBJ1-5	many	TGTGCCAGCACTCAGATGGGGGAGGCGGCCCAGCCCCAGCATTTT	CASTQMGEAAQPQHF
TRBV7-9	NA	TRBJ2-3	NA	TGTGCCAGCAGCTCACTATCGAGCACAGATGCGCAGTATTTT	CASSSLSSTDAQYF
TRBV15	NA	TRBJ1-3	few	TGTGCCACCAGCTCCCGTGGGCATGGAAACACCATACATTTT	CATSSRGHGNTIHF
TRBV20-1	NA	TRBJ2-7	NA	TGCGGTGCTAGGCTAGCTTACGAGCAGTACTTC	CGARLAYEQYF
TRBV20-1	TRBD1	TRBJ1-6	few	TGCAGTGCTAGAGATAAACAACAGGGGGTTAATTCACCCCTCCACTTT	CSARDKQQGVNSPLHF
TRBV7-8	TRBD2	TRBJ2-2	few	TGTGCCAGCAATCTAGGGGCGGGGGGTTTCGGGGAGCTGTTTTTT	CASNLGAGGFGELFF
TRBV30	NA	TRBJ2-7	NA	TGTGCCTGGAGTGGCCCCTCGGGGTACGAGCAGTGCTTC	CAWSGPSGYEQCF
TRBV7-9	NA	TRBJ1-1	NA	TGTGCCAGCAGCTTAGTGACACGGCAGGGTATATTGAACACTGAAGCTTTCTTT	CASSLVTRQGILNTEAFF
TRBV28	TRBD1	TRBJ1-1	few	TGTGCCAGCAGTTGGGACAGGGCCACGAACACTGAAGCTTTCTTT	CASSWDRATNTEAFF
TRBV6-1	TRBD2	TRBJ2-1	NA	TGTGCCAGCAGTGAAGGGGGGACTAGCGGGAGTGAGCAGTTCTTC	CASSEGGTSGSEQFF
TRBV28	NA	TRBJ2-7	many	TGTGCCAGCAGTTCCGGCCGAGGTTTAGGGAGCTCCTACGAGCAGTACTTC	CASSSGRGLGSSYEQYF
TRBV4-1	NA	TRBJ1-5	many	TGCGCCAGCAGCCAAGACCGGGGGAAACAGCCCCAGCATTTT	CASSQDRGKQPQHF
TRBV20-1	TRBD2	TRBJ2-3	few	TGCAGTGCCGGGGGGGGGGACACAGATACGCAGTATTTT	CSAGGGDTDTQYF
TRBV5-1	TRBD1	TRBJ2-5	many	TGCGCCAGCAGCTTACGTCCGGGACAGGGGGCGCGAGAGACCCAGTACTTC	CASSLRPGQGARETQYF
TRBV6-5	NA	TRBJ2-7	many	TGTGCCAGCAGTTACTCGAGCGGGCCCTCCTACGAGCAGTACTTC	CASSYSSGPSYEQYF
TRBV30	NA	TRBJ1-2	many	TGTGCCTGGAGTGTACGGAGCGTAATCAGCGGCTACACCTTC	CAWSVRSVISGYTF